This T cell receptor (beta chain) derives from a study of T cell repertoires in cytomegalovirus infection. Across the whole study: Signatures in public TCR beta sequences pointed to both CMV infection and matching HLA type.

This clonotype was recorded a few times. The antigen remains unidentified. Germline values: CDR1 LGHNT, CDR2 FRNRAP. V lost 0 bases to trimming and J lost 2 bases; unmatched junction nucleotides: 1. This CDR3 is built from 16 residues. TCRdb itself ran the reads through MiXCR, one entry per CDR3 protein. Counted here are about 530,000 distinct CDR3 sequences, 26% occurring once; the ten biggest clones make up roughly 13%. General study findings and limits: Cumulative frequency of public TCR beta families picked out carriers of CMV plus the relevant HLA. What dominated the ex vivo response were HLA-C-restricted CMV-specific TCR beta clonotypes.

This TCR was sampled from a human donor in good health (CMV status not recorded). Some clones in this sample may be carry-over from other donors' samples. Sequencing input: PBMCs. V is TRBV12-5 and J is TRBJ2-1; 10 bases are a match to TRBD2. The DNA of the CDR3 is TGTGCTAGTGGTTTGGTACTAGCGGGGCCCTACAATGAGCAGTTCTTC. This codes for CASGLVLAGPYNEQFF. Using reference TRBV12-5 and TRBJ2-1 for the parts outside the CDR3, the full variable domain is DARVTQTPRHKVTEMGQEVTMRCQPILGHNTVFWYRQTMMQGLELLAYFRNRAPLDDSGMPKDRFSAEMPDATLATLKIQPSEPRDSAVYFCASGLVLAGPYNEQFFGPGTRLTVL.